The clone carrying this T cell receptor beta chain has a single count. The source of the sample is a study of cytomegalovirus exposure and HLA in healthy donors. Study-wide background: The same platform as the approximately 670 first-cohort repertoires was used for the 90 to 150 validation repertoires, a later analysis reported.

TCRdb's table, derived via immunoSEQ multiplex PCR, lists solely in-frame clones and lacks some. The profile shows 95,000 to 150,000 clones, roughly 89% of them singletons. V lost 6 bases and J lost 2, with 13 bases in between. This CDR3 is built from 14 residues. Germline V lookup: CDR1 SQVTM, CDR2 ANQGSEA. This chain links TRBV29-1 with TRBJ2-2; tentatively, D is TRBD1 (6 bases). This receptor was taken from a woman aged 18-35 years in good health and CMV-seronegative. The sequenced material came from PBMCs. CDR3 sequence (DNA): TGCAGCGTCATCTCACAGGGAAACACCGGGGAGCTGTTTTTT. Translation: CSVISQGNTGELFF.